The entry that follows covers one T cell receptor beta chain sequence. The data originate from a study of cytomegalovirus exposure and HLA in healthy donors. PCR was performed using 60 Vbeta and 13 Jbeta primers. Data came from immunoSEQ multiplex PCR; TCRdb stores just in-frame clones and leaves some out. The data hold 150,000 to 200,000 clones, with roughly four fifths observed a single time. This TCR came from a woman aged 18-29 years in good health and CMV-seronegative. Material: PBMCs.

The CDR3 sequence: CASSQDSSSYEQYF. The CDR3 bases are TGCGCCAGCAGCCAGGACAGCAGCTCCTACGAGCAGTACTTC. The chain recombines TRBV5-1 with TRBJ2-7; the D gene is possibly TRBD1 (6 bases). Trimming pared 4 bases from V and 0 bases from J, leaving 11 bases between. The CDR3 runs 14 residues. Germline loops: CDR1 SGHRS, CDR2 YFSETQ.